This is a list of T cell receptor beta chains from one sample in a study of blood T cell repertoires in COVID-19. Data came from immunoSEQ multiplex PCR; TCRdb stores just in-frame clones and leaves some out. The table lists about 180,000 clones, 70% to 90% of them singletons. Material: peripheral blood. The origin of the receptors is a man between 60 and 75 years old with acute or convalescent COVID-19. The conserved cysteine and the conserved F or W are not part of the CDR3 here. The order of the fields is CDR3 protein, J gene, clone size, V gene. Only some rows state a clone size, as once, few, many or a class for expanded clones.

CDR3aa: ASSLEGDQPQH
j_gene: TRBJ1-5
abundance: NA
v_gene: TRBV7-9

CDR3aa: ATSGGGSGNTIY
j_gene: TRBJ1-3
abundance: NA
v_gene: TRBV15

CDR3aa: ASSLRLAGGVDTQY
j_gene: TRBJ2-3
abundance: NA
v_gene: TRBV7-2

CDR3aa: ASEAGGYTGELF
j_gene: TRBJ2-2
abundance: NA
v_gene: TRBV11-1

CDR3aa: ASSRDSSSDEQY
j_gene: TRBJ2-7
abundance: NA
v_gene: TRBV18

CDR3aa: ASSLHRTGSGEQY
j_gene: TRBJ2-7
abundance: NA
v_gene: TRBV28

CDR3aa: ASSLGEAALGPQH
j_gene: TRBJ1-5
abundance: NA
v_gene: TRBV5-1

CDR3aa: ASSAGTVGNSPLH
j_gene: TRBJ1-6
abundance: NA
v_gene: TRBV9

CDR3aa: ASSQGDYQAYEQY
j_gene: TRBJ2-7
abundance: NA
v_gene: TRBV4-2

CDR3aa: ASSFRREFTDTQY
j_gene: TRBJ2-3
abundance: NA
v_gene: TRBV7-8

CDR3aa: ATSEPSGGGYT
j_gene: TRBJ1-2
abundance: NA
v_gene: TRBV24-1

CDR3aa: ASSFSGRGTYNEQF
j_gene: TRBJ2-1
abundance: NA
v_gene: TRBV28

CDR3aa: ASSLPETGENIQY
j_gene: TRBJ2-4
abundance: NA
v_gene: TRBV7-9

CDR3aa: ASSRTSGRNEQF
j_gene: TRBJ2-1
abundance: NA
v_gene: TRBV2

CDR3aa: ASSPPDRAEQY
j_gene: TRBJ2-7
abundance: NA
v_gene: TRBV28

CDR3aa: ASRSPGQPQH
j_gene: TRBJ1-5
abundance: few
v_gene: TRBV7-3

CDR3aa: ASSQGGAREGYT
j_gene: TRBJ1-2
abundance: NA
v_gene: TRBV3-1/TRBV3-2

CDR3aa: ASSNKRGNQPQH
j_gene: TRBJ1-5
abundance: NA
v_gene: TRBV19

CDR3aa: ASSPSSTGGLVNEQF
j_gene: TRBJ2-1
abundance: NA
v_gene: TRBV18

CDR3aa: ASSPGGYGYT
j_gene: TRBJ1-2
abundance: NA
v_gene: TRBV28

CDR3aa: ASSFRDRSSYNEQF
j_gene: TRBJ2-1
abundance: NA
v_gene: TRBV5-1

CDR3aa: AISESSGEQY
j_gene: TRBJ2-7
abundance: once
v_gene: TRBV10-3

CDR3aa: ASSPWVAGAYEQY
j_gene: TRBJ2-7
abundance: NA
v_gene: TRBV7-2

CDR3aa: ASSMTSGNTGELF
j_gene: TRBJ2-2
abundance: NA
v_gene: TRBV19

CDR3aa: ASSQEATAGYGYT
j_gene: TRBJ1-2
abundance: NA
v_gene: TRBV3-1/TRBV3-2

CDR3aa: ASSLNPGKETQY
j_gene: TRBJ2-5
abundance: NA
v_gene: TRBV5-4

CDR3aa: ASSLGQGAYEQY
j_gene: TRBJ2-7
abundance: NA
v_gene: TRBV6-5

CDR3aa: ASSFRLAGGPGELF
j_gene: TRBJ2-2
abundance: NA
v_gene: TRBV9

CDR3aa: ASAQGRANVLT
j_gene: TRBJ2-6
abundance: NA
v_gene: TRBV6-5

CDR3aa: ASSSGEKLF
j_gene: TRBJ1-4
abundance: few
v_gene: TRBV5-6

CDR3aa: ASSLDMGLAGSEQY
j_gene: TRBJ2-7
abundance: NA
v_gene: TRBV5-1

CDR3aa: ASGHRGRNEQY
j_gene: TRBJ2-7
abundance: many
v_gene: TRBV27

CDR3aa: ASSVGTGGRTNEKLF
j_gene: TRBJ1-4
abundance: NA
v_gene: TRBV9

CDR3aa: ASSLQTGGNTEAF
j_gene: TRBJ1-1
abundance: NA
v_gene: TRBV7-2

CDR3aa: ASTPIGLAGAEAHNEQF
j_gene: TRBJ2-1
abundance: NA
v_gene: TRBV6-2/TRBV6-3

CDR3aa: ASSLGQGVYEQY
j_gene: TRBJ2-7
abundance: NA
v_gene: TRBV7-2

CDR3aa: ASSPGEGGGRTQY
j_gene: TRBJ2-5
abundance: NA
v_gene: TRBV7-6

CDR3aa: ASSPGYSNQPQH
j_gene: TRBJ1-5
abundance: NA
v_gene: TRBV18

CDR3aa: ASSLRGLAGEISYEQY
j_gene: TRBJ2-7
abundance: NA
v_gene: TRBV27

CDR3aa: AWETGVFGNTIY
j_gene: TRBJ1-3
abundance: once
v_gene: TRBV30

CDR3aa: ASGLAGVEQY
j_gene: TRBJ2-7
abundance: NA
v_gene: TRBV6-4

CDR3aa: AWRPDRERAGYT
j_gene: TRBJ1-2
abundance: once
v_gene: TRBV30

CDR3aa: ASSRKGAGNQPQH
j_gene: TRBJ1-5
abundance: NA
v_gene: TRBV5-6

CDR3aa: ASSIRETQY
j_gene: TRBJ2-5
abundance: once
v_gene: TRBV19

CDR3aa: ASSLFGTGSPANEKLF
j_gene: TRBJ1-4
abundance: NA
v_gene: TRBV27

CDR3aa: ATSETARNNEQF
j_gene: TRBJ2-1
abundance: NA
v_gene: TRBV24-1

CDR3aa: ASSPRPGTEAF
j_gene: TRBJ1-1
abundance: NA
v_gene: TRBV3-1/TRBV3-2

CDR3aa: ASSVTSGAYNEQF
j_gene: TRBJ2-1
abundance: NA
v_gene: TRBV9

CDR3aa: ASRTTGPDYGYT
j_gene: TRBJ1-2
abundance: NA
v_gene: TRBV28

CDR3aa: ASSSQGWNTEAF
j_gene: TRBJ1-1
abundance: few
v_gene: TRBV27

CDR3aa: ASSPVGTRTSFQETQY
j_gene: TRBJ2-5
abundance: NA
v_gene: TRBV7-3

CDR3aa: ASSFASGWETQY
j_gene: TRBJ2-5
abundance: NA
v_gene: TRBV5-1

CDR3aa: ASSYVAGGRDTDTQY
j_gene: TRBJ2-3
abundance: NA
v_gene: TRBV6-2/TRBV6-3

CDR3aa: ASSVSPVGSVYNEQF
j_gene: TRBJ2-1
abundance: NA
v_gene: TRBV9

CDR3aa: ASMDYLTDTQY
j_gene: TRBJ2-3
abundance: NA
v_gene: TRBV7-2

CDR3aa: ASSEGVTTSPLH
j_gene: TRBJ1-6
abundance: NA
v_gene: TRBV5-1

CDR3aa: ATQIGRGTEQF
j_gene: TRBJ2-1
abundance: NA
v_gene: TRBV15

CDR3aa: ASSVGGSENQETQY
j_gene: TRBJ2-5
abundance: NA
v_gene: TRBV9

CDR3aa: ASSVAAGGNTGELF
j_gene: TRBJ2-2
abundance: NA
v_gene: TRBV9